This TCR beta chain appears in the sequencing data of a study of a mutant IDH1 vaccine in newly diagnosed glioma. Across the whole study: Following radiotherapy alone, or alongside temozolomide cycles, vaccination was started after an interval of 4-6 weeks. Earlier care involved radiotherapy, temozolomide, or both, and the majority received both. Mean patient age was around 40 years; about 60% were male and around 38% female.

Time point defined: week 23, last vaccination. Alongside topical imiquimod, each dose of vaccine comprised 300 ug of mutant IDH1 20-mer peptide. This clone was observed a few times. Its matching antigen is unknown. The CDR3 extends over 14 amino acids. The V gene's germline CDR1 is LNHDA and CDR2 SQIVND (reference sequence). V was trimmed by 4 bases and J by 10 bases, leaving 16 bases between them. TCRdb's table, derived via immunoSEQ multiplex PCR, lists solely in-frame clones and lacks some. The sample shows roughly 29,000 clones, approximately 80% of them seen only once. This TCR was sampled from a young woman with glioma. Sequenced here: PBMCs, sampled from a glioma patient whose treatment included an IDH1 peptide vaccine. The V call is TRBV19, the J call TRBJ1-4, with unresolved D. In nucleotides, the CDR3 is TGTGCCAGTAGTACTGACGAAAGTAGAGGAAAACTGTTTTTT. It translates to CASSTDESRGKLFF.